This passage covers 10 T cell receptor beta chains from one sample sequenced in a study of T-cell memory formation after mild COVID-19. TCRdb called the 5' RACE reads again in MiXCR, with one record for every CDR3 protein. The sample lists about 350,000 distinct CDR3 sequences, roughly an eighth occurring once. The specimen was PBMCs or a T cell subset sorted from them (not recorded which). The receptor set was obtained from a man aged 18 to 35 who had mild COVID-19 (a few samples of this study predate the infection). Cell type and time point are not known.

This clonotype was observed a handful of times. The rearrangement joins TRBV28 to TRBJ2-7; a possible D gene is TRBD2 (6 bases). CDR1 is MDHEN and CDR2 is SYDVKM in the germline V gene. The CDR3 totals 15 residues. With 4 bases removed from V and 0 bases from J, the gap between germline ends came to 13 bases. CDR3 in DNA: TGTGCCAGCAGTTCCCAGGGACTTAGCTCCTACGAGCAGTACGTC. This encodes CASSSQGLSSYEQYV.

This clonotype came up once. V is TRBV6-6 and J is TRBJ1-2; D not certain. The length of the CDR3 is 12 residues. Germline CDR1 reads MNHNY; CDR2 reads SVGAGI (reference sequence). V was pared by 6 bases and J by 12 bases, with 17 bases between. CDR3 loop: CASSHRGNGDTF. CDR3 nucleotide sequence: TGTGCCAGCAGCCATAGAGGGAACGGAGACACCTTC.

This clonotype was counted only a few times. J is TRBJ2-1 and V is TRBV20-1; 8 bases align to TRBD1. Germline V CDR1 and CDR2: DFQATT, SNEGSKA (reference sequence). The J segment lost 5 bases and the V segment lost 3 bases, leaving 3 bases of the junction unmatched. CDR3 length equals 13 residues. The CDR3: CSASQGADNEQFF. The CDR3 region has the DNA TGCAGTGCTAGCCAGGGGGCGGACAATGAGCAGTTCTTC.

This clonotype was recorded a few times. The rearrangement links TRBV9 to TRBJ1-2; D is ambiguous. The CDR3 is 15 amino acids. Trimming took off 1 base at V and 8 bases at J, with 18 bases between the two ends. CDR1 SGDLS and CDR2 YYNGEE come from the germline V gene. Here the CDR3 reads CASSVMPGQGGGYTF. The CDR3 DNA sequence: TGTGCCAGCAGCGTAATGCCGGGCCAAGGCGGGGGCTACACCTTC.

The V and J genes are TRBV27 and TRBJ1-6; D uncertain. This CDR3 has 16 residues. V lost 2 bases and J lost 3, with 11 bases in between. Germline V gives CDR1 MNHEY, CDR2 SMNVEV (reference sequence). This chain's CDR3 is CASSLTARLYNSPLHF. CDR3 nucleotides: TGTGCCAGCAGTTTAACCGCAAGGCTCTATAATTCACCCCTCCACTTT.

The rearrangement joins TRBV9 to TRBJ2-3; the match to TRBD2 covers 7 bases. Germline CDR1 and CDR2: SGDLS and YYNGEE. Unmatched junction bases numbered 14, after V lost 0 bases and J lost 10 bases. The length of the CDR3 is 16 residues. The CDR3 DNA is TGTGCCAGCAGCGTAGTGGAGCGGGGACCCGTCTTCGCGCAGTATTTT. Its protein is CASSVVERGPVFAQYF.

This clonotype was seen repeatedly, ten times or more. J is TRBJ2-5 and V is TRBV29-1, with 9 bases matching TRBD1. V was clipped by 4 bases and J by 4 bases; unmatched bases: 4. The CDR3 covers 13 residues. CDR1 is SQVTM and CDR2 is ANQGSEA in the germline V gene. In DNA form, the CDR3 reads TGCAGCGTTGCGGGGACAGGGTCAGAGACCCAGTACTTC. Translation: CSVAGTGSETQYF.

This clonotype was recorded many times. This rearrangement joins TRBV7-7 to TRBJ2-3; D may correspond to TRBD1 or TRBD2 (5 bases each). Germline V CDR1 and CDR2: SSHAT, FNYEAQ (reference sequence). This CDR3 contains 15 residues. V was cut by 5 bases and J by 1 base, with 13 bases left in between. The CDR3 loop is CASSKGSRGTDTQYF. CDR3 DNA sequence: TGTGCCAGCAGCAAGGGGAGCAGGGGCACAGATACGCAGTATTTT.

J is TRBJ2-7 and V is TRBV5-6, with 10 bases lining up with TRBD2. The CDR3 runs 16 residues. V dropped 0 bases and J dropped 3; count of bases not matched to a gene: 6. Germline V gene data show CDR1 as SGHDT and CDR2 as YYEEEE. The CDR3 spells CASSLGLAGAVYEQYF. The CDR3, as DNA: TGTGCCAGCAGCTTGGGTCTAGCGGGGGCCGTCTACGAGCAGTACTTC.

This clonotype was detected ten times or more. The chain recombines TRBV11-2 with TRBJ2-1; D unclear. V dropped 1 base and J dropped 7 bases, with 5 bases sitting between them. Looked up from germline, CDR1 is SGHAT and CDR2 is FQNNGV. The CDR3 spans 12 residues. Here the CDR3 reads CASSLGTNEQFF. The CDR3 coding sequence is TGTGCCAGCAGCTTAGGTACTAATGAGCAGTTCTTC.